A single sample gave rise to the 20 T cell receptor beta chains below, sequenced in a study of T cell changes during pregnancy in multiple sclerosis. Sequencing was performed with immunoSEQ multiplex PCR; in TCRdb, only in-frame clones are kept and a portion is missing. The sample lists some 41,000 clones, 94% seen once, with about 8% in the top ten. Sequencing used CD8+ T cells from peripheral blood mononuclear cells, obtained in the third trimester of pregnancy. The receptor source for this set is a female donor with multiple sclerosis, enrolled in a pregnancy study.

This clone was recorded once. V gene TRBV5-1 combines with J gene TRBJ1-1; 9 bases are a match to TRBD1. The CDR3 loop spans 15 amino acids. J gave up 4 bases and V 0 bases, and 4 bases lay outside the gene matches. CDR1 is SGHRS and CDR2 is YFSETQ in the germline V gene. Here the CDR3 DNA reads TGCGCCAGCAGCTTGGAAGACAGGGGGTCCACTGAAGCTTTCTTT. Protein: CASSLEDRGSTEAFF.

CDR3 sequence reads: CASRPDNLYEQYF. CDR3 sequence (DNA): TGTGCCAGCAGACCGGACAACCTCTACGAGCAGTACTTC. The rearrangement links TRBV27 to TRBJ2-7; D possibly corresponds to TRBD1 (5 bases). Germline assignment: CDR1 MNHEY and CDR2 SMNVEV (reference sequence). This CDR3 has 13 residues. The V and J ends lost 6 bases and 3 bases respectively, with 12 bases between them.

There are a few counts of this clone. The chain combines TRBV16 with TRBJ2-7, with 10 bases fitting TRBD1. CDR1 is KGHSY, CDR2 FQNENV, per germline. V gave up 1 base and J gave up 2 bases; unmatched junction bases: 5. This CDR3 spans 16 amino acids. The CDR3 sequence is CASSQYTGTGAYEQYF. CDR3 in DNA: TGTGCCAGCAGCCAATATACCGGGACAGGGGCCTACGAGCAGTACTTC.

This clone was seen a few times. The CDR3 sequence: CASSEALAGGPDTQYF. CDR3 in DNA: TGTGCCAGCAGTGAAGCGCTAGCGGGAGGGCCAGATACGCAGTATTTT. The V gene is TRBV6-1, the J gene TRBJ2-3; 12 bases are a match to TRBD2. The CDR3 length is 16 residues. With V trimmed by 0 bases and J by 4 bases, 2 bases remained unmatched. Germline V gives CDR1 MNHNS, CDR2 SASEGT.

The chain links TRBV5-4 to TRBJ2-1, with 10 bases fitting TRBD1. J lost 6 bases, V lost 1 base, and 4 bases had no gene match. CDR3 length: 15 residues. In germline, CDR1 is SGHNT, CDR2 YYREEE (reference sequence). In nucleotides, the CDR3 is TGTGCCAGCAGCTTGCCGGGACAGGGGACCAATGAGCAGTTCTTC. This translates into CASSLPGQGTNEQFF.

This clone has a single count. This chain uses TRBV28 with TRBJ2-5, with 12 bases matching TRBD2. J lost 7 bases, V lost 5 bases, and 11 bases had no gene match. Germline loops: CDR1 MDHEN, CDR2 SYDVKM. This CDR3 is built from 16 residues. CDR3 sequence: CASSHRASGRAGTQYF. DNA of the CDR3: TGTGCCAGCAGTCACAGGGCTAGCGGGAGGGCCGGGACCCAGTACTTC.

This clone was recorded once. V and J are TRBV4-3 and TRBJ2-2, with 13 bases aligning to TRBD2. After removal of 0 bases from V and 7 bases from J, the junction contained 14 bases not matched to a gene. Germline CDR1 LGHNA, CDR2 YSLEER. The length of the CDR3 is 20 residues. The chain's CDR3 is CASSQDLVGLAGDNGGELFF. DNA for the CDR3: TGCGCCAGCAGCCAAGATCTAGTAGGACTAGCGGGAGACAATGGCGGGGAGCTGTTTTTT.

This clone appeared once. The rearrangement joins TRBV29-1 to TRBJ2-7; D possibly corresponds to TRBD2 (5 bases). Germline V gene data show CDR1 as SQVTM and CDR2 as ANQGSEA. Deletions cut 0 bases from V and 3 bases from J, with 15 bases between. This CDR3 spans 15 amino acids. The CDR3: CSVEESSGENYEQYF. The CDR3 DNA is TGCAGCGTTGAAGAGTCCTCCGGGGAAAACTACGAGCAGTACTTC.

The chain links TRBV5-6 to TRBJ2-7; possibly TRBD1 for D (5 bases). CDR1 SGHDT and CDR2 YYEEEE come from the germline V gene. V lost 4 bases and J lost 2, with 13 bases in between. The CDR3 has 14 residues. CDR3 DNA: TGTGCCAGCAGCACCCGAGACAGTCCCTACGAGCAGTACTTC. Protein product: CASSTRDSPYEQYF.

The chain uses TRBV19 and TRBJ2-3; D not resolved. Trimming left V 3 bases short and J 2 bases short, with 12 bases between. The CDR3 covers 15 residues. The germline V gene encodes CDR1 LNHDA and CDR2 SQIVND (reference sequence). The CDR3 DNA sequence: TGTGCCAGTAGTATCGGTGGGCAAGACACAGATACGCAGTATTTT. Translated, it gives CASSIGGQDTDTQYF.

The chain recombines TRBV4-1 with TRBJ2-7; D possibly corresponds to TRBD1 (5 bases). Germline V gene lookup returns CDR1 MGHRA and CDR2 YSYEKL. The CDR3 sequence is 14 residues long. V was shortened by 2 bases and J by 2 bases, with 10 bases between the two germline ends. In nucleotides, the CDR3 is TGCGCCAGCAGCCAAAGTTGGGGCGCCTACGAGCAGTACTTC. Amino acid sequence: CASSQSWGAYEQYF.

The chain joins TRBV2 to TRBJ2-3, with 13 bases fitting TRBD2. This CDR3 region has 18 residues. Germline-derived CDR1 and CDR2 are SNHLY and FYNNEI. Unmatched junction bases numbered 12, after V lost 9 bases and J lost 0 bases. The CDR3 sequence: CARLEGLAGPYSTDTQYF. The CDR3 DNA reads as TGTGCCAGGCTAGAGGGACTAGCGGGGCCCTATAGCACAGATACGCAGTATTTT.

Only one count was recorded for this clone. The chain carries TRBV4-3 and TRBJ2-5; D might be TRBD1 (5 bases). This CDR3 spans 13 amino acids. V dropped 4 bases and J dropped 2 bases, with 8 bases sitting between them. Germline loops: CDR1 LGHNA, CDR2 YSLEER. CDR3 coding DNA: TGCGCCAGCAGCCGGGGCGGACAAGAGACCCAGTACTTC. The encoded protein is CASSRGGQETQYF.

DNA for the CDR3: TGTGCCAGCAGCGTATCGGGACTAGCGGGCGATGAGCAGTTCTTC. It is translated as CASSVSGLAGDEQFF. This chain links TRBV9 with TRBJ2-1, with 12 positions matching TRBD2. Germline V gives CDR1 SGDLS, CDR2 YYNGEE. V shed 1 base, J shed 8 bases, and the junction held 4 bases outside the gene matches. The CDR3 loop spans 15 amino acids.

J is TRBJ2-2 and V is TRBV6-5; tentative D call: TRBD2 (5 bases). V was shortened by 10 bases and J by 6 bases, with 9 bases between the two germline ends. This CDR3 comprises 11 residues. The germline V gene encodes CDR1 MNHEY and CDR2 SVGAGI. The CDR3: CATLDSGELFF. The CDR3 bases are TGTGCCACACTAGATTCCGGGGAGCTGTTTTTT.

The chain employs TRBV9 and TRBJ2-7; weak D call: TRBD1 (5 bases). Between the trimmed V and J ends, which lost 3 bases and 2 bases, there was a span of 9 bases. Germline V gene lookup returns CDR1 SGDLS and CDR2 YYNGEE. The CDR3 length is 13 residues. The CDR3 coding sequence is TGTGCCAGCAGCGGACAGCCACCCTACGAGCAGTACTTC. As protein: CASSGQPPYEQYF.

The chain employs TRBV5-1 and TRBJ2-7; 13 bases are shared with TRBD2. The V gene's germline CDR1 is SGHRS and CDR2 YFSETQ. Germline trimming cut 0 bases from V and 4 bases from J; bases unmatched to any gene: 1. The CDR3 is 15 residues long. The CDR3 region has the DNA TGCGCCAGCAGCTTGGCACTAGCGGGAGGGTACGAGCAGTACTTC. Residues: CASSLALAGGYEQYF. Filled out from reference TRBV5-1 and TRBJ2-7, the complete variable domain reads KAGVTQTPRYLIKTRGQQVTLSCSPISGHRSVSWYQQTPGQGLQFLFEYFSETQRNKGNFPGRFSGRQFSNSRSEMNVSTLELGDSALYLCASSLALAGGYEQYFGPGTRLTVT.

The chain employs TRBV19 and TRBJ1-2; TRBD1 agrees at 8 bases. Germline loops: CDR1 LNHDA, CDR2 SQIVND (reference sequence). V shed 10 bases, J shed 2 bases, and the junction held 6 bases outside the gene matches. The CDR3 is made up of 13 amino acids. CDR3: CANRQGINYGYTF. CDR3 DNA: TGTGCCAATAGACAGGGGATAAACTATGGCTACACCTTC.

This chain joins TRBV6-1 and TRBJ2-1; 10 nucleotides agree with TRBD2. Trimming cost V 2 bases and J 6 bases; bases outside gene matches: 16. Germline values: CDR1 MNHNS, CDR2 SASEGT. This CDR3 has 19 amino acids. The CDR3 spells CASSEWGPASGSQGNEQFF. CDR3 bases: TGTGCCAGCAGTGAATGGGGCCCGGCTAGCGGGAGCCAAGGCAATGAGCAGTTCTTC.

This chain links TRBV6-1 with TRBJ2-7; weak D call: TRBD1 (5 bases). This CDR3 has 14 amino acids. Germline-derived CDR1 and CDR2 are MNHNS and SASEGT. Trimming pared 3 bases from V and 3 bases from J, leaving 12 bases between. CDR3: CASSEGRVVYEQYF. The CDR3 nucleotides are TGTGCCAGCAGTGAGGGCAGGGTGGTCTACGAGCAGTACTTC.